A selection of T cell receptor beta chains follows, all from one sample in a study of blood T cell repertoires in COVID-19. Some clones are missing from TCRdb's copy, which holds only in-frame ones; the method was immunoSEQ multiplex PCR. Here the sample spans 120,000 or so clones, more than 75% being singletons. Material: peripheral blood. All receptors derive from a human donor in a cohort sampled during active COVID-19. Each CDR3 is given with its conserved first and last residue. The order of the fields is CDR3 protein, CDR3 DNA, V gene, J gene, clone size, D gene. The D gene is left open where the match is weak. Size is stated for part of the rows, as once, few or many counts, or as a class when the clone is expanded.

CASSAGGTSDTQYF,TGTGCCAGCAGCGCCGGAGGAACCTCAGATACGCAGTATTTT,TRBV6-4,TRBJ2-3,.,.
CASSEVEEGGEKLFF,TGTGCCAGCAGTGAAGTGGAGGAGGGTGGTGAAAAACTGTTTTTT,TRBV6-1,TRBJ1-4,.,.
CASSFRTGYTGELFF,TGTGCCAGCAGCTTCCGGACAGGCTACACCGGGGAGCTGTTTTTT,TRBV21-1,TRBJ2-2,.,.
CASSLARDTEAFF,TGTGCCAGCAGCTTAGCCAGGGACACTGAAGCTTTCTTT,TRBV5-8,TRBJ1-1,.,.
CASTKQGASNQPQHF,TGTGCCAGCACCAAACAGGGAGCAAGCAATCAGCCCCAGCATTTT,TRBV28,TRBJ1-5,.,.
CASSIGLAPPEQFF,TGCGCCAGCAGCATTGGACTAGCACCTCCTGAGCAGTTCTTC,TRBV5-1,TRBJ2-1,.,TRBD2
CASGTGLIYNEQFF,TGTGCCAGCGGGACAGGGTTAATCTACAATGAGCAGTTCTTC,TRBV19,TRBJ2-1,.,TRBD1
CASSLEPGQGYNSPLHF,TGCGCCAGCAGCTTAGAACCGGGACAGGGGTATAATTCACCCCTCCACTTT,TRBV5-1,TRBJ1-6,.,TRBD1
CASSETSGGGETQYF,TGTGCCAGCAGCGAGACTAGCGGGGGGGGAGAGACCCAGTACTTC,TRBV2,TRBJ2-5,.,TRBD2
CASSLGLASYEQYF,TGCGCCAGCAGCTTGGGACTGGCAAGCTACGAGCAGTACTTC,TRBV5-1,TRBJ2-7,.,.
CASSYSISGAGYTF,TGTGCCAGCAGTTACTCGATCAGTGGTGCTGGCTACACCTTC,TRBV6-5,TRBJ1-2,once,.
CASSNWDRGSGEQYF,TGTGCCAGTAGTAACTGGGACAGGGGTTCAGGGGAGCAGTACTTC,TRBV19,TRBJ2-7,.,TRBD1
CASSQETGAPSGEQYF,TGTGCCAGCAGCCAAGAGACAGGGGCCCCGAGCGGCGAGCAGTACTTC,TRBV3-1/TRBV3-2,TRBJ2-7,.,TRBD1
CASSSLAVGDTQYF,TGTGCCAGCAGCTCGCTAGCGGTGGGGGATACGCAGTATTTT,TRBV4-2,TRBJ2-3,.,TRBD2
CASSLKGGETQYF,TGTGCCAGCAGCTTGAAGGGGGGGGAGACCCAGTACTTC,TRBV5-4,TRBJ2-5,.,.
CSVEGRVAGRDNEQFF,TGCAGCGTTGAAGGTAGAGTAGCGGGGAGAGACAATGAGCAGTTCTTC,TRBV29-1,TRBJ2-1,.,TRBD2
CATRARENRGLSYNSPLHF,TGCGCCACACGTGCAAGGGAAAACAGGGGGCTGTCCTATAATTCACCCCTCCACTTT,TRBV10-1,TRBJ1-6,.,TRBD1
CASCRSKNIQYF,TGTGCCAGCTGTCGGAGTAAAAACATTCAGTACTTC,TRBV12-3/TRBV12-4,TRBJ2-4,.,.
CASSYQSRYYNEQFF,TGTGCCAGCAGTTACCAGTCCCGATATTACAATGAGCAGTTCTTC,TRBV6-2/TRBV6-3,TRBJ2-1,.,.
CASRRLAGEPNTGELFF,TGTGCCAGCAGGCGACTAGCGGGAGAACCGAACACCGGGGAGCTGTTTTTT,TRBV7-2,TRBJ2-2,.,TRBD2
CASSAGTGDRYTIYF,TGTGCCAGCAGCGCTGGGACAGGGGACCGGTACACCATATATTTT,TRBV5-5,TRBJ1-3,.,TRBD1
CASSLFSAGATSYEQYF,TGTGCCAGCAGCTTATTTTCAGCTGGGGCTACCTCCTACGAGCAGTACTTC,TRBV11-2,TRBJ2-7,.,.
CASSLARTGGTYNEQFF,TGTGCCAGCAGCTTAGCGCGGACAGGGGGCACCTACAATGAGCAGTTCTTC,TRBV7-8,TRBJ2-1,.,TRBD1
CASSIKGVGGYTF,TGTGCCAGTAGTATCAAGGGAGTGGGAGGCTACACCTTC,TRBV19,TRBJ1-2,.,.
CASSDEGPQPQHF,TGCGCCAGCAGTGATGAGGGTCCTCAGCCCCAGCATTTT,TRBV10-2,TRBJ1-5,.,.
CASSFGPGGFYEQYF,TGTGCCAGCAGTTTCGGTCCCGGGGGTTTCTACGAGCAGTACTTC,TRBV28,TRBJ2-7,.,.
CASSRDSQNLELVYEQYF,TGTGCCAGCAGCCGGGACAGCCAGAACTTAGAACTCGTCTACGAGCAGTACTTC,TRBV5-5,TRBJ2-7,.,TRBD1
CASSLGSRGETQYF,TGTGCCAGCAGCTTGGGATCAAGGGGGGAGACCCAGTACTTC,TRBV5-6,TRBJ2-5,.,.
CASSQRDRGQDTGELFF,TGCGCCAGCAGTCAACGGGACAGGGGGCAAGACACCGGGGAGCTGTTTTTT,TRBV23-1,TRBJ2-2,.,TRBD1
CASSILASGVSDTQYF,TGCGCCAGCAGCATACTAGCGAGTGGGGTTTCAGATACGCAGTATTTT,TRBV5-1,TRBJ2-3,.,TRBD2
CATQPGETQYF,TGTGCCACCCAACCCGGGGAGACCCAGTACTTC,TRBV24-1,TRBJ2-5,.,.
CASSLDRTTAERGSPLHF,TGCGCCAGCAGCTTGGACAGGACTACTGCCGAGAGGGGTTCACCCCTCCACTTT,TRBV5-1,TRBJ1-6,.,.
CASKGLADEQYF,TGTGCCAGTAAGGGACTGGCCGACGAGCAGTACTTC,TRBV19,TRBJ2-7,.,.
CASSRRPAGGNTGELFF,TGTGCCAGCTCACGCCGTCCAGCGGGAGGGAACACCGGGGAGCTGTTTTTT,TRBV18,TRBJ2-2,.,TRBD2
CASSSLAGFSDTQYF,TGTGCCAGCAGCTCCCTAGCGGGATTCTCAGATACGCAGTATTTT,TRBV5-4,TRBJ2-3,.,TRBD2
CASSLLFRGAQETQYF,TGTGCCAGCAGTCTACTGTTCCGCGGAGCCCAAGAGACCCAGTACTTC,TRBV6-2/TRBV6-3,TRBJ2-5,.,.
CASSVTGQETQYF,TGCGCCAGCAGCGTGACAGGCCAAGAGACCCAGTACTTC,TRBV5-1,TRBJ2-5,.,.
CASSLARSTDTQYF,TGTGCCAGCAGCTTAGCGCGCAGCACAGATACGCAGTATTTT,TRBV7-9,TRBJ2-3,.,.
CASSQHRGNTEAFF,TGTGCCAGCAGTCAACACAGGGGGAACACTGAAGCTTTCTTT,TRBV6-5,TRBJ1-1,.,TRBD1
CASSLETGGQETQYF,TGTGCCAGCAGCTTAGAGACAGGGGGCCAAGAGACCCAGTACTTC,TRBV7-6,TRBJ2-5,.,TRBD1
CASSIGLAGYNEQFF,TGCGCCAGCAGTATTGGCCTAGCGGGATACAATGAGCAGTTCTTC,TRBV5-1,TRBJ2-1,.,TRBD2
CASSAGGELFF,TGCGCCAGCAGCGCAGGCGGGGAGCTGTTTTTT,TRBV4-1,TRBJ2-2,.,.
CATSRDDQGAYQPQHF,TGTGCCACCAGCAGAGACGACCAGGGGGCGTATCAGCCCCAGCATTTT,TRBV15,TRBJ1-5,.,TRBD1
CASSLDRGLYGYTF,TGTGCCAGCAGCTTGGACAGGGGGCTCTATGGCTACACCTTC,TRBV5-4,TRBJ1-2,few,TRBD1
CASTRGGSNTGELFF,TGTGCCAGCACCCGGGGGGGCTCGAACACCGGGGAGCTGTTTTTT,TRBV11-2,TRBJ2-2,.,TRBD2
CASRGRGGETQYF,TGTGCCAGCCGCGGGAGGGGCGGGGAGACCCAGTACTTC,TRBV12-3/TRBV12-4,TRBJ2-5,few,TRBD2
CASSFGRDNQPQHF,TGTGCCAGCAGCTTCGGCAGGGACAATCAGCCCCAGCATTTT,TRBV7-8,TRBJ1-5,few,.
CASSPHRVSYEQYF,TGTGCCAGCAGCCCTCACAGGGTTTCCTACGAGCAGTACTTC,TRBV3-1/TRBV3-2,TRBJ2-7,.,.
CASSLGPEPRGF,TGCGCCAGCAGCTTGGGTCCGGAGCCGAGAGGTTTT,TRBV5-1,TRBJ2-3,.,.
CSAGTWNEQFF,TGCAGTGCTGGGACTTGGAATGAGCAGTTCTTC,TRBV20-1,TRBJ2-1,.,.
CATTQGLSNQPQHF,TGTGCCACCACACAGGGCCTTAGCAATCAGCCCCAGCATTTT,TRBV15,TRBJ1-5,.,.
CAISELIPGELFF,TGTGCCATCAGTGAGTTAATCCCCGGGGAGCTGTTTTTT,TRBV10-3,TRBJ2-2,.,.
CASSQNRLETQYF,TGCGCCAGCAGCCAAAACAGGCTAGAGACCCAGTACTTC,TRBV4-1,TRBJ2-5,.,.
CASSSRLQETQYF,TGTGCCAGCAGCTCCAGGCTCCAAGAGACCCAGTACTTC,TRBV11-2,TRBJ2-5,.,.